This is a list of T cell receptor beta chains from one sample in a study of T cell repertoires in cytomegalovirus infection. Via MiXCR, TCRdb re-called the reads, giving one row per CDR3 protein. The sample lists more than 300,000 distinct CDR3 sequences, about a third occurring once. Antigens of these TCRs are unknown. Source: cultured PBMCs, taken from culture after CMV antigen stimulation. All receptors derive from a human donor in good health (CMV status not recorded). Some clones in this sample may be carry-over from other donors' samples. Both conserved end residues are part of each CDR3.

length	V	CDR3
14	TRBV5-4	CASSLGQGANEQFF
15	TRBV4-3	CASSQGASGSNEQFF
14	TRBV4-3	CASSQDSSDTEAFF
16	TRBV7-8	CASSHHWRDTLSEQFF
14	TRBV6-1	CASSHSGTGSEQFF
14	TRBV14	CASSQDLSNNEQFF
14	TRBV28	CASNTGRSSYEQYF
12	TRBV7-9	CASSLVQSEAFF
15	TRBV20-1	CSASLLGTGTGELFF
18	TRBV28	CASSPKWARTGFHEKLFF
14	TRBV7-9	CASSRGQGNYEQYF
14	TRBV4-2	CASSQEVGDQPQHF
14	TRBV6-2/TRBV6-3	CASSYFGTSDTQYF
14	TRBV19	CAKTGPTFTDTQYF
14	TRBV11-2	CASSQDRGYDTQYF
14	TRBV7-2	CASSFNSGANVLTF
14	TRBV6-1	CASRELGRADTQYF
13	TRBV10-3	CAISELGVTEAFF
19	TRBV6-6	CASSYKGTGQSSYNSPLHF
16	TRBV5-8	CASSLARSGRAHEQFF
16	TRBV7-2	CASSRSLAGGDNEQFF
15	TRBV7-2	CASSSPPYGNYGYTF
14	TRBV7-2	CASSPSLAESEQFF
16	TRBV7-2	CASSVVSGLTQETQYF
14	TRBV20-1	CSARELGQGLGYTF
15	TRBV10-3	CAIRISGSGTDTQYF
11	TRBV20-1	CSLGSGDEQFF
15	TRBV7-2	CASSSTGGAEVTQYF
16	TRBV7-6	CASSPQIREDGNTIYF
16	TRBV11-2	CASSPRQGAIAGELFF
16	TRBV4-1	CASSQEGGSYNSPLHF
15	TRBV5-4	CASSPWTGGTGGYTF
17	TRBV7-2	CASSPRTGPNSGNTIYF